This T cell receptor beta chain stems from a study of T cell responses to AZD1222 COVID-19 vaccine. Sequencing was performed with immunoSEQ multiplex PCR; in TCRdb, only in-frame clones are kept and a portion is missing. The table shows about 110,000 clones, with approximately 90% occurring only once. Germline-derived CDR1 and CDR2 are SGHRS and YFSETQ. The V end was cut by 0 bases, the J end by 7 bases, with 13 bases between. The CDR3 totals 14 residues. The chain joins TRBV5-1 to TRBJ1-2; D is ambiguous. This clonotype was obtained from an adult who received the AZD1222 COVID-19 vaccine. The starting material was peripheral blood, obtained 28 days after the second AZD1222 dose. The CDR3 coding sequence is TGCGCCAGCAGCTTGGGATACGGCTTGGCTGGCTACACCTTC. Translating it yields CASSLGYGLAGYTF.